The source of this T cell receptor (beta chain) is a study of shared clonotypes between healthy human individuals. Across the whole study: Plates per donor: three CD4 naive, three CD4 memory, two CD8 naive, one CD8 memory. Study results and limitations: Memory subsets generally showed smaller estimated richness than naive subsets did. The study found about 5% of naive CD4 clonotypes shared across a few donors.

Using immunoSEQ multiplex PCR, the repertoire was profiled, and TCRdb retains in-frame clones only, with some absent. Of more than 2 million clones listed, 85% to 95% are singletons. As to this clone: Its antigen is currently unknown.

V was clipped by 6 bases and J by 3 bases, with 15 bases between them. Germline V gene lookup returns CDR1 SGHAT and CDR2 FQNNGV. The CDR3 has 14 residues. The chain links TRBV11-2 to TRBJ2-7; D perhaps matches TRBD2 (6 bases). The TCR sequence derives from a man younger than 35 in good health. The sample consisted of naive CD4+ T cells sorted from blood. Subset: CD45RA+ positively selected. The chain's CDR3 is CASRWGGGFYEQYF. The CDR3 bases are TGTGCCAGCAGGTGGGGAGGAGGGTTCTACGAGCAGTACTTC.